A single sample gave rise to the 29 T cell receptor beta chains below, sequenced in a study of CXCR3-negative and CXCR3-positive naive CD8 T cells. 5' RACE with UMI labels generated the TRB cDNA libraries. TCRdb reanalyzed the 5' RACE reads and collapses them to one entry per CDR3 protein, without DNA. The sample holds 35,000 to 40,000 distinct CDR3 sequences. Sequenced input: memory CD8+ T cells from blood. Every receptor here comes from a human donor in good health. Some clones in this sample may be carry-over from other donors' samples.

The V call is TRBV13, the J call TRBJ1-6. Germline CDR1 and CDR2: PRHDT and FYEKMQ (reference sequence). This CDR3 is built from 12 residues. The CDR3 is CASSGQNSPLHF.

The chain carries TRBV20-1 and TRBJ2-5; TCRdb indicates TRBD2, and absent DNA this call remains unverified. This CDR3 is 14 amino acids long. The germline V gene has CDR1 DFQATT and CDR2 SNEGSKA (reference sequence). CDR3 region: CSARGSEVLETQYF.

The chain carries TRBV20-1 and TRBJ2-7; TCRdb's D call, TRBD1, is unchecked because there is no DNA. The CDR3 extends over 11 amino acids. From germline, CDR1 is DFQATT and CDR2 SNEGSKA (reference sequence). The CDR3 here is CSERGPGEQYF.

The genes are TRBV4-3 and TRBJ2-1; TCRdb's assignment of TRBD2 cannot be checked, as there is no DNA. Germline-derived CDR1 and CDR2 are LGHNA and YSLEER. The CDR3 length is 16 residues. CDR3 residues: CASSQTSGGDYNERFF.

The chain has TRBV29-1 and TRBJ2-7; TCRdb names TRBD1, which stays unverified in the absence of DNA. CDR3 length: 14 residues. From germline, CDR1 is SQVTM and CDR2 ANQGSEA. The CDR3 spells CSVEDGTGNYEQYF.

CDR3: CASSLDSQETQYF. The chain recombines TRBV7-9 with TRBJ2-5. There are 13 residues in the CDR3. CDR1 and CDR2 from the germline V gene are SEHNR and FQNEAQ (reference sequence).

The gene calls are TRBV28 and TRBJ2-1; the TCRdb call, TRBD1, lacks DNA for checking. The CDR3 spans 15 residues. Germline V gene data show CDR1 as MDHEN and CDR2 as SYDVKM. CDR3: CASSFVAGVNNEQFF.

This sequence joins TRBV12-3 or TRBV12-4 and TRBJ2-1; absent DNA, TCRdb's TRBD2 call cannot be checked. This CDR3 comprises 15 residues. CDR3 protein: CASSFPAGGENEQFF.

CDR3 amino acids: CASSVGPGGRLFGHNEQFF. This rearrangement joins TRBV9 to TRBJ2-1; TCRdb proposes TRBD1, but this gene call is untestable without DNA. This CDR3 is 19 amino acids long. The germline V gene encodes CDR1 SGDLS and CDR2 YYNGEE.

The genes are TRBV2 and TRBJ2-5; TCRdb selects TRBD1, and the lack of DNA leaves this call unchecked. This CDR3 is built from 13 residues. Germline CDR1 is SNHLY and CDR2 is FYNNEI. The CDR3: CASNDRGRETQYF.

This rearrangement joins TRBV29-1 to TRBJ2-7. Germline CDR1 reads SQVTM; CDR2 reads ANQGSEA. The CDR3 sequence is 14 residues long. CDR3 in amino acids: CSVEDRPASYEQYF.

This rearrangement joins TRBV7-3 to TRBJ2-7; checking the TCRdb D call of TRBD1 is not possible without DNA. CDR1 and CDR2 (germline): SGHTA, FQGTGA. CDR3 length: 13 amino acids. CDR3 region: CASRAQGSYEQYF.

The V and J genes are TRBV7-3 and TRBJ1-6; the D call from TCRdb, TRBD1, cannot be confirmed without DNA. The length of the CDR3 is 13 residues. The germline CDR1 and CDR2 sequences are SGHTA and FQGTGA. CDR3 amino acids: CASSSDGASPLHF.

The gene calls are TRBV20-1 and TRBJ2-7; TCRdb lists TRBD2, though no DNA is available to test this call. CDR1 is DFQATT and CDR2 is SNEGSKA in the germline V gene (reference sequence). This CDR3 comprises 16 residues. The CDR3 spells CSAREPPGVGSYEQYF.

V is TRBV12-3 or TRBV12-4 and J is TRBJ2-7; TCRdb outputs TRBD2, but without DNA this stays unchecked. The CDR3 length is 15 residues. This CDR3 is CASRGIGELDYEQYF.

The rearrangement uses TRBV12-3 or TRBV12-4 and TRBJ2-1; TCRdb selects TRBD1, and the lack of DNA leaves this call unchecked. This CDR3 spans 16 amino acids. CDR3 protein: CASSLVAGPLGHEQFF.

This sequence joins TRBV6-5 and TRBJ2-1; the TRBD1 assignment by TCRdb is unverifiable without DNA. The CDR3 length is 13 residues. Germline CDR1 and CDR2: MNHEY and SVGAGI. The CDR3 loop reads CASSTGQYNEQFF.

The genes are TRBV7-2 and TRBJ2-7. Germline CDR1 SGHTA, CDR2 FQGNSA. The CDR3 runs 13 residues. CDR3 sequence reads: CASTKPVGYEQYF.

The chain recombines TRBV12-3 or TRBV12-4 with TRBJ2-1; the TCRdb D gene call, TRBD2, has no DNA to confirm it. This CDR3 has 14 residues. The CDR3 here is CASSQGVAATLQFF.

V usage is TRBV7-3 and J usage is TRBJ2-2; TCRdb outputs TRBD2, but without DNA this stays unchecked. The CDR3 is 16 residues long. CDR1 and CDR2 from the germline V gene are SGHTA and FQGTGA. The CDR3 sequence is CASSLIGGVDTGELFF.

V usage is TRBV27 and J usage is TRBJ2-3; TCRdb selects TRBD1, and the lack of DNA leaves this call unchecked. The germline CDR1 and CDR2 sequences are MNHEY and SMNVEV (reference sequence). CDR3 length: 11 residues. CDR3 loop: CASESGGTQYF.

The rearrangement links TRBV29-1 to TRBJ2-5; the TCRdb D gene call, TRBD2, has no DNA to confirm it. This CDR3 region has 12 residues. Germline V CDR1 and CDR2: SQVTM, ANQGSEA. The chain's CDR3 is CSVPDDGETQYF.

This chain uses TRBV7-6 with TRBJ2-7; TCRdb gives TRBD1 as the D gene, but with no DNA this cannot be confirmed. This CDR3 contains 14 residues. Germline V gene sequence: CDR1 SGHVS, CDR2 FNYEAQ. This CDR3 reads CASSSYLQGHEQYF.

The chain links TRBV21-1 to TRBJ2-1; TCRdb reports TRBD1, a call that lacks DNA to check it against. TRBV21-1 is reported as a pseudogene. The CDR3 runs 16 residues. The CDR3 reads CASSPLAGAPYNEQFF.

CDR3 protein: CATSSETGTNEKLFF. The V gene is TRBV15, the J gene TRBJ1-4; the D gene TCRdb calls, TRBD1, cannot be checked with no DNA. Per the germline V gene, CDR1 is LNHNV and CDR2 is YYDKDF (reference sequence). This CDR3 has 15 residues.

J is TRBJ2-7 and V is TRBV10-2; checking the TCRdb D call of TRBD1 is not possible without DNA. The CDR3 spans 14 residues. Germline-derived CDR1 and CDR2 are WSHSY and SAAADI. The CDR3: CASSDRGGSYEQYF.

This chain uses TRBV7-9 with TRBJ2-5. Germline V gives CDR1 SEHNR, CDR2 FQNEAQ (reference sequence). The CDR3 runs 15 residues. This chain's CDR3 is CASSLAFERSETQYF. Together with reference TRBV7-9 and TRBJ2-5, the CDR3 gives the full variable domain: DTGVSQNPRHKITKRGQNVTFRCDPISEHNRLYWYRQTLGQGPEFLTYFQNEAQLEKSRLLSDRFSAERPKGSFSTLEIQRTEQGDSAMYLCASSLAFERSETQYFGPGTRLLVL.

This chain links TRBV7-8 with TRBJ2-7; the TCRdb D gene call, TRBD2, has no DNA to confirm it. The CDR3 contains 16 residues. Germline lookup yields CDR1 SGHVS and CDR2 FQNEAQ. The CDR3 loop is CASSLGSNSPSYEQYF.

The gene calls are TRBV28 and TRBJ2-1; TCRdb lists TRBD2, though no DNA is available to test this call. There are 15 residues in the CDR3. Germline CDR1 is MDHEN and CDR2 is SYDVKM. This CDR3 is CAIGRLAGGPHEQFF.